What follows are 29 T cell receptor beta chains derived from one specimen sequenced in a study of T-cell memory formation after mild COVID-19. TCRdb re-called the 5' RACE reads through MiXCR, storing one row per CDR3 protein. The table shows under 300,000 distinct CDR3 sequences, with roughly 18% occurring only once. Source material: PBMCs or a T cell subset sorted from them (not recorded which). These receptor sequences come from a man aged 18 to 29 who had mild COVID-19 (a few samples of this study predate the infection). Cell type and time point are not known.

Many counts were recorded for this clonotype. J is TRBJ2-2 and V is TRBV7-8; D is perhaps TRBD1 or TRBD2 (5 bases each). Germline CDR1 reads SGHVS; CDR2 reads FQNEAQ. The CDR3 has 17 residues. Trimming took 11 bases from V and 0 from J, leaving 22 bases between them. CDR3 sequence reads: CAWGRLLLGSNTGELFF. CDR3 coding DNA: TGTGCCTGGGGACGGCTACTTCTGGGTTCGAACACCGGGGAGCTGTTTTTT. The whole variable domain, remainder taken from reference TRBV7-8 and TRBJ2-2, is GAGVSQSPRYKVAKRGQDVALRCDPISGHVSLFWYQQALGQGPEFLTYFQNEAQLDKSGLPSDRFFAERPEGSVSTLKIQRTQQEDSAVYLCAWGRLLLGSNTGELFFGEGSRLTVL.

V usage is TRBV2 and J usage is TRBJ2-1; maybe TRBD2 (7 bases). The germline V and J ends were trimmed by 7 bases and 4 bases, with 17 bases remaining between them. Per the germline V gene, CDR1 is SNHLY and CDR2 is FYNNEI. The CDR3 is made up of 15 amino acids. The CDR3 here is CASMVGGPMYNEQFF. The DNA of the CDR3 is TGTGCCAGCATGGTGGGGGGGCCGATGTACAATGAGCAGTTCTTC.

The chain carries TRBV2 and TRBJ2-3, with D possibly matching TRBD1 (5 bases). This CDR3 comprises 15 residues. V lost 6 bases, J lost 2 bases, and 15 bases lay in between. CDR1 SNHLY and CDR2 FYNNEI come from the germline V gene. The CDR3 region has the DNA TGTGCCAGCAGACGACGGCAGGGATTCACAGATACGCAGTATTTT. Its translation is CASRRRQGFTDTQYF.

The V and J genes are TRBV4-1 and TRBJ2-1; 7 bases are shared with TRBD2. The J segment lost 8 bases and the V segment lost 0 bases, leaving 13 bases of the junction unmatched. The CDR3 totals 17 residues. Looked up from germline, CDR1 is MGHRA and CDR2 is YSYEKL. The CDR3 DNA sequence: TGCGCCAGCAGCCAAGAGGTTCCGGGCGGGGGTTTCGATGAGCAGTTCTTC. This gives the protein CASSQEVPGGGFDEQFF.

This clonotype was recorded a few times. This chain joins TRBV7-3 and TRBJ2-6; D call uncertain. Trimming removed 6 bases at V and 3 bases at J, with 9 bases between. The CDR3 runs to 14 residues. Germline CDR1 reads SGHTA; CDR2 reads FQGTGA. The CDR3 DNA follows: TGTGCCAGCAGGAGCCACCTTGGGGCCAACGTCCTGACTTTC. It encodes CASRSHLGANVLTF. Filled out from reference TRBV7-3 and TRBJ2-6, the complete variable domain reads GAGVSQTPSNKVTEKGKYVELRCDPISGHTALYWYRQSLGQGPEFLIYFQGTGAADDSGLPNDRFFAVRPEGSVSTLKIQRTERGDSAVYLCASRSHLGANVLTFGAGSRLTVL.

This clonotype was found a few times. This chain's CDR3 is CASSRTFYGTSGINEQFF. CDR3 coding DNA: TGTGCCAGCAGCCGCACGTTTTACGGGACTAGCGGGATAAATGAGCAGTTCTTC. The chain is built from TRBV3-1 and TRBJ2-1; the match to TRBD2 covers 13 bases. The CDR3 runs to 18 residues. Trimming cost V 4 bases and J 7 bases; bases outside gene matches: 13. Per germline, CDR1 LGHDT and CDR2 YNNKEL (reference sequence).

The rearrangement joins TRBV6-5 to TRBJ2-7; D may correspond to TRBD1 or TRBD2 (5 bases each). Trimming cost V 5 bases and J 0 bases, with 14 bases left between them. The CDR3 totals 15 residues. The germline gives CDR1 MNHEY, CDR2 SVGAGI. The CDR3 bases are TGTGCCAGCAGTACCCGGGACGGCAGCTCCTACGAGCAGTACGTC. It translates to CASSTRDGSSYEQYV.

The chain carries TRBV18 and TRBJ2-3; no definite D call. This CDR3 contains 13 residues. V dropped 2 bases and J dropped 4 bases, with 7 bases sitting between them. The germline V gene encodes CDR1 KGHSH and CDR2 LQKENI. CDR3 sequence (DNA): TGTGCCAGCTCACCAACGGTGGCAGATACGCAGTATTTT. Protein product: CASSPTVADTQYF.

This chain joins TRBV10-2 and TRBJ2-7, with a possible D match to TRBD2 (6 bases). Germline CDR1 is WSHSY and CDR2 is SAAADI. The CDR3 is 11 residues long. The V end was cut by 8 bases, the J end by 3 bases, with 8 bases between. The DNA of the CDR3 is TGCGCCAGCTTGCGGGGCTACGAGCAGTACTTC. It yields the protein CASLRGYEQYF.

The sample holds many counts of this clonotype. V is TRBV10-3 and J is TRBJ2-2, with 8 nucleotides matching TRBD1. Germline V lookup: CDR1 ENHRY, CDR2 SYGVKD. J gave up 5 bases and V 8 bases, and 7 bases lay outside the gene matches. This CDR3 spans 14 amino acids. The CDR3 sequence: CAIQDRDVTGELFF. The CDR3 DNA reads as TGTGCCATCCAGGACAGGGATGTGACCGGGGAGCTGTTTTTT.

The chain employs TRBV12-3 or TRBV12-4 and TRBJ2-1; 8 nucleotides line up with TRBD2. The CDR3 is made up of 16 amino acids. Trimming cost V 3 bases and J 9 bases; bases outside gene matches: 13. This CDR3 reads CASSLGGTSGWAEQFF. The CDR3 nucleotides read TGTGCCAGCAGTTTGGGGGGGACTAGTGGATGGGCTGAGCAGTTCTTC.

The genes are TRBV18 and TRBJ1-6, with D unclear. The V and J ends lost 0 bases and 7 bases respectively, with 7 bases between them. CDR3 length equals 14 residues. Germline CDR1 reads KGHSH; CDR2 reads LQKENI. The CDR3 DNA sequence: TGTGCCAGCTCACCACCCCAACGGAATTCACCCCTCCACTTT. It codes for CASSPPQRNSPLHF.

This clonotype was found many times. The chain links TRBV4-3 to TRBJ2-1; possible D gene TRBD2, 5 bases. CDR3 length: 14 amino acids. The germline V gene has CDR1 LGHNA and CDR2 YSLEER. The V gene lost 0 bases and the J gene lost 5 bases, with 8 bases spanning the gap. CDR3 sequence (DNA): TGCGCCAGCAGCCAAGATATCGGGGACAATGAGCAGTTCTTC. Translating gives CASSQDIGDNEQFF.

This rearrangement joins TRBV12-3 or TRBV12-4 to TRBJ2-7, with 7 bases aligning to TRBD1. V shed 3 bases, J shed 3 bases, and the junction held 8 bases outside the gene matches. The CDR3 runs to 15 residues. This chain's CDR3 is CASSLIGDRHYEQYF. The CDR3 DNA follows: TGTGCCAGCAGTTTGATTGGGGACAGACACTACGAGCAGTACTTC.

The chain combines TRBV7-2 with TRBJ2-3; 10 nucleotides match TRBD1. This CDR3 is 16 amino acids long. From germline, CDR1 is SGHTA and CDR2 FQGNSA. The ends lost 5 bases at V and 4 bases at J; junction bases unmatched: 9. CDR3 loop: CASSPRWGQGPDTQYF. For the CDR3, the DNA is TGTGCCAGCAGCCCCCGGTGGGGACAGGGGCCAGATACGCAGTATTTT.

The CDR3 DNA follows: TGTGCCAGCTCACCATATGCCGGGGATACGCAGTATTTT. Its translation: CASSPYAGDTQYF. The V and J genes are TRBV18 and TRBJ2-3; D not certain. Germline V CDR1 and CDR2: KGHSH, LQKENI. The CDR3 is made up of 13 amino acids. V lost 2 bases, J lost 6 bases, and 9 bases lay in between.

V and J are TRBV6-8 and TRBJ2-5; D might be TRBD1 or TRBD2, each matching 5 bases. Germline loops: CDR1 MNHGY, CDR2 SAAAGT. CDR3 length: 14 residues. Trimming shortened V by 4 bases and J by 9 bases, and 18 bases separated the two germline ends. As DNA, the CDR3 is TGTGCCAGCAGTTTTGGCGGAACACCGGGGCCCCAGTACTTC. Translation gives CASSFGGTPGPQYF.

This clonotype came up a few times. The CDR3 DNA reads TGCAGTGCTAGAGCGACACCGCAAAACACCATATATTTT. Amino acid sequence: CSARATPQNTIYF. This chain links TRBV20-1 with TRBJ1-3; D remains unclear. Trimming removed 1 base at V and 6 bases at J, with 10 bases between. CDR1 is DFQATT and CDR2 is SNEGSKA in the germline V gene (reference sequence). CDR3 length: 13 amino acids.

Details on this clonotype: The junction departs from germline at one end; a sequencing error may be responsible. The chain carries TRBV30 and TRBJ2-4, with 9 bases that match TRBD2. Germline values: CDR1 GTSNPN, CDR2 SVGIG (reference sequence). The CDR3 extends over 11 amino acids. CDR3 in amino acids: CAWILAGLAVF. The CDR3 bases are TGTGCCTGGATTCTAGCGGGGCTTGCAGTCTTC.

The CDR3 DNA reads TGTGCCAGCAGGCGACCGGGACAGGGCTCTAATTCACCCCTCCACTTT. It specifies CASRRPGQGSNSPLHF. V usage is TRBV11-2 and J usage is TRBJ1-6; TRBD1 aligns across 9 bases. CDR1 is SGHAT and CDR2 is FQNNGV in the germline V gene. The CDR3 extends over 16 amino acids. V was pared by 6 bases and J by 6 bases, with 9 bases of the junction left unmatched.

The rearrangement joins TRBV7-3 to TRBJ2-1, with TRBD2 identical over 9 bases. The CDR3 has 14 amino acids. CDR1 is SGHTA, CDR2 FQGTGA, per germline. Trimming at V came to 6 bases and at J to 7 bases, leaving 7 bases not matched to a gene. This CDR3 is CASSSGTSRNEQFF. CDR3 sequence (DNA): TGTGCCAGCAGTTCCGGGACTAGCAGGAATGAGCAGTTCTTC.

This clonotype was seen many times. The chain recombines TRBV20-1 with TRBJ1-2; D unresolved. This CDR3 has 12 amino acids. V shed 0 bases and J shed 10 bases, with 12 bases lying between them. The V gene's germline CDR1 is DFQATT and CDR2 SNEGSKA (reference sequence). CDR3: CSARDSGVYYTF. The CDR3 coding sequence is TGCAGTGCTAGAGATTCCGGGGTCTACTACACCTTC.

This clonotype turned up a few times. V gene TRBV7-2 combines with J gene TRBJ1-2, with D unresolved. The CDR3 has 13 amino acids. CDR1 is SGHTA, CDR2 FQGNSA, per germline. Trimming removed 2 bases at V and 7 bases at J, with 11 bases between. The CDR3 bases are TGTGCCAGCAGCTTACGGGGTCAAGTTGGCTACACCTTC. It is translated as CASSLRGQVGYTF.

The genes are TRBV5-1 and TRBJ2-6; either TRBD1 or TRBD2 may fit D (5 bases each). The germline V gene encodes CDR1 SGHRS and CDR2 YFSETQ. Trimming stripped 4 bases from V and 2 bases from J, with 10 bases between. CDR3 length: 15 amino acids. As DNA, the CDR3 is TGCGCCAGCAGCCGGTGGGGGACTGGGGCCAACGTCCTGACTTTC. Its translation is CASSRWGTGANVLTF.

This sequence joins TRBV5-1 and TRBJ2-7; perhaps D is TRBD1 or TRBD2 (5 bases each). The CDR3 is 14 amino acids. V lost 3 bases and J 5 bases, leaving 15 bases between the germline ends. Germline V gives CDR1 SGHRS, CDR2 YFSETQ. CDR3 bases: TGCGCCAGCAGCTCCTTAGAGGGGCCCAACGAGCAGTACTTC. The encoded protein is CASSSLEGPNEQYF.

The J gene is TRBJ2-3, the V gene TRBV29-1; weak D call: TRBD2 (5 bases). V was pared by 6 bases and J by 2 bases, with 12 bases between. CDR1 and CDR2 from the germline V gene are SQVTM and ANQGSEA. The CDR3 consists of 13 residues. The CDR3 loop is CSVSLEPTDTQYF. CDR3 nucleotides: TGCAGCGTCTCACTAGAGCCCACAGATACGCAGTATTTT.

V is TRBV10-3 and J is TRBJ1-2; TRBD1 matches at 10 bases. Germline V gene lookup returns CDR1 ENHRY and CDR2 SYGVKD. The length of the CDR3 is 15 residues. The junction had 4 bases not matched to a gene; V was cut back by 5 bases and J by 1 base. In DNA form, the CDR3 reads TGTGCCATCAGTTACGACAGGGGGCTTAACTATGGCTACACCTTC. Residues: CAISYDRGLNYGYTF.

This clonotype has more than one count but fewer than ten. The chain employs TRBV7-2 and TRBJ2-1; 8 bases line up with TRBD2. The CDR3 is made up of 12 amino acids. V shed 5 bases, J shed 8 bases, and the junction held 2 bases outside the gene matches. Germline assignment: CDR1 SGHTA and CDR2 FQGNSA. The chain's CDR3 is CASSSSGDEQFF. The CDR3 DNA reads as TGTGCCAGCAGCAGTAGCGGGGATGAGCAGTTCTTC. The variable domain in full, completed from reference TRBV7-2 and TRBJ2-1, reads GAGVSQSPSNKVTEKGKDVELRCDPISGHTALYWYRQSLGQGLEFLIYFQGNSAPDKSGLPSDRFSAERTGGSVSTLTIQRTQQEDSAVYLCASSSSGDEQFFGPGTRLTVL.

In this sample, this clonotype turned up many times. In DNA, the CDR3 is TGCGCCAGCAGCTTGGGGACTCCGACAGGGCTGTATAACTATGGCTACACCTTC. Its translation: CASSLGTPTGLYNYGYTF. This chain uses TRBV5-1 with TRBJ1-2, with 7 bases matching TRBD1. In germline, CDR1 is SGHRS, CDR2 YFSETQ. This CDR3 has 18 amino acids. The J segment lost 1 base and the V segment lost 0 bases, leaving 12 bases of the junction unmatched. Complete variable domain (other parts from reference TRBV5-1 and TRBJ1-2): KAGVTQTPRYLIKTRGQQVTLSCSPISGHRSVSWYQQTPGQGLQFLFEYFSETQRNKGNFPGRFSGRQFSNSRSEMNVSTLELGDSALYLCASSLGTPTGLYNYGYTFGSGTRLTVV.